This paragraph covers one TCR beta chain sequence. What it binds is unknown. Profiled with immunoSEQ multiplex PCR; TCRdb holds only in-frame clones, not every one. The sample records about 7,000 clones, 60% to 85% being singletons. This CDR3 spans 13 amino acids. Germline values: CDR1 SGHTA, CDR2 FQGTGA. Trimming removed 1 base at V and 8 bases at J, with 9 bases between. This record belongs to a study of somatic mutations in cytotoxic T cells in rheumatoid arthritis. Study outcomes and limitations: CD8+ T-cell clonality did not differ significantly between rheumatoid arthritis patients and age-matched healthy controls.

The chain has TRBV7-3 and TRBJ2-1, with D tentatively TRBD2 (6 bases). This clonotype was obtained from an adult with rheumatoid arthritis. Input material: CD8+ T cells sorted from blood. The CDR3 nucleotides are TGTGCCAGCAGCTTAAGGCGGGGTGATGAGCAGTTCTTC. Its translation: CASSLRRGDEQFF.